This T cell receptor (beta chain) was profiled in a study of T cell responses to AZD1222 COVID-19 vaccine. This table comes from immunoSEQ multiplex PCR, and its TCRdb copy is limited to in-frame clones, with some not included. The table has over 100,000 clones, around 89% seen once. This clone was observed a single time. This CDR3 spans 13 amino acids. V was cut by 4 bases and J by 2 bases, with 6 bases left in between. This sample comprised peripheral blood, obtained on day 0 of AZD1222 vaccination. The clonotype originates from an adult in good health. The rearrangement uses TRBV12-3 or TRBV12-4 and TRBJ2-1, with a possible D match to TRBD2 (5 bases). As DNA, the CDR3 is TGTGCCAGCAGTTCGACTACCTACAATGAGCAGTTCTTC. Translation gives CASSSTTYNEQFF.